Listed below are T cell receptor beta chains from one sample, sequenced in a study of vaccination effects on CD4 cells after COVID-19. Their antigen targets remain unknown. Libraries were prepared by immunoSEQ multiplex PCR; TCRdb keeps only in-frame clonotypes and omits some of them. The repertoire consists of some 68,000 clones, with around 76% occurring once and the leading ten covering 4%. The source was CD4+ T cells from PBMCs cultured with HCoV-OC43 spike peptides, collected before COVID-19 vaccination. The receptors were sampled from a human donor who received a COVID-19 vaccine. CDR3s include the opening cysteine and the closing phenylalanine or tryptophan. Fields, in order: J gene, V gene, CDR3 length, D gene, clone size, CDR3 DNA, CDR3 protein. A D gene is named only where the DNA matches it firmly. Only part of the rows carry a size: once, few, many, or a class if the clone is expanded.

J: TRBJ1-4
V: TRBV6-1
length: 15
D: .
size: .
DNA: TGTGCCAGCAGTGAAAACAAACGGGGAAATGAAAAACTGTTTTTT
CDR3: CASSENKRGNEKLFF

J: TRBJ2-5
V: TRBV18
length: 13
D: .
size: .
DNA: TGTGCCAGCTCACCACGACAGCAAGAGACCCAGTACTTC
CDR3: CASSPRQQETQYF

J: TRBJ1-1
V: TRBV4-2
length: 15
D: TRBD1
size: .
DNA: TGTGCCAGCAGCCTACCAGACAGGGCAAACACTGAAGCTTTCTTT
CDR3: CASSLPDRANTEAFF

J: TRBJ1-1
V: TRBV28
length: 12
D: .
size: few
DNA: TGTGCCAGCAGTTCCTCGACAGGAGGAGCTTTCTTT
CDR3: CASSSSTGGAFF

J: TRBJ2-5
V: TRBV24-1
length: 16
D: TRBD1
size: .
DNA: TGTGCCACCAGTGATTCGGGGACAGGGGGATGGGAGACCCAGTACTTC
CDR3: CATSDSGTGGWETQYF

J: TRBJ1-2
V: TRBV6-5
length: 14
D: TRBD1
size: once
DNA: TGTGCCAGCGAGATTGGGACAGCTCTCTATGGCTACACCTTC
CDR3: CASEIGTALYGYTF

J: TRBJ2-3
V: TRBV19
length: 15
D: .
size: .
DNA: TGTGCCAGTAGTATCTACAGGGACAGCACAGATACGCAGTATTTT
CDR3: CASSIYRDSTDTQYF

J: TRBJ2-2
V: TRBV18
length: 15
D: TRBD1
size: few
DNA: TGTGCCAGCTCTCCGGGACAGGGATACACCGGGGAGCTGTTTTTT
CDR3: CASSPGQGYTGELFF

J: TRBJ1-1
V: TRBV3-1/TRBV3-2
length: 13
D: .
size: .
DNA: TGTGCCAGCAGCCGAGGAGGGGGAACTGAAGCTTTCTTT
CDR3: CASSRGGGTEAFF

J: TRBJ1-1
V: TRBV7-2
length: 13
D: .
size: few
DNA: TGTGCCAGCAGCTTTGATAGGGAAACTGAAGCTTTCTTT
CDR3: CASSFDRETEAFF

J: TRBJ1-1
V: TRBV2
length: 13
D: .
size: .
DNA: TGTGCCAGCAGCGGCAGGCCGAACACTGAAGCTTTCTTT
CDR3: CASSGRPNTEAFF

J: TRBJ1-5
V: TRBV5-1
length: 16
D: .
size: few
DNA: TGCGCCAGCAGCGTCGACAATTCTTATAGCAATCAGCCCCAGCATTTT
CDR3: CASSVDNSYSNQPQHF

J: TRBJ2-1
V: TRBV20-1
length: 11
D: .
size: .
DNA: TGCAGTGCTAGAAACCTCCGTGAGCAGTTCTTC
CDR3: CSARNLREQFF

J: TRBJ2-3
V: TRBV5-1
length: 15
D: TRBD2
size: once
DNA: TGCGCCAGCAGCGGGGGGGTCGGCGGAAGCGATACGCAGTATTTT
CDR3: CASSGGVGGSDTQYF

J: TRBJ2-1
V: TRBV6-2/TRBV6-3
length: 16
D: TRBD1
size: .
DNA: TGTGCCAGCAGTTCGGAGACAGGGTTGGGTAACAATGAGCAGTTCTTC
CDR3: CASSSETGLGNNEQFF

J: TRBJ2-1
V: TRBV27
length: 14
D: TRBD1
size: few
DNA: TGTGCCAGCAGCGAACAGGGGGCGATCAATGAGCAGTTCTTC
CDR3: CASSEQGAINEQFF

J: TRBJ2-6
V: TRBV5-1
length: 17
D: .
size: .
DNA: TGCGCCAGCAGCTTGGGACCACTTAGCTCTGGGGCCAACGTCCTGACTTTC
CDR3: CASSLGPLSSGANVLTF

J: TRBJ2-2
V: TRBV7-9
length: 16
D: TRBD2
size: .
DNA: TGTGCCAGCAGCATCCCGACTAGCGGGGGTACCGGGGAGCTGTTTTTT
CDR3: CASSIPTSGGTGELFF

J: TRBJ1-6
V: TRBV18
length: 15
D: TRBD1
size: .
DNA: TGTGCCAGCTCCCAAGGACAGGGGGCTAATTCACCCCTCCACTTT
CDR3: CASSQGQGANSPLHF

J: TRBJ2-5
V: TRBV29-1
length: 11
D: .
size: .
DNA: TGCAGCGTTGGGGTACAAGAGACCCAGTACTTC
CDR3: CSVGVQETQYF

J: TRBJ2-2
V: TRBV19
length: 15
D: .
size: few
DNA: TGTGCCAGTAGTAGAGGGGATAGGGACACCGGGGAGCTGTTTTTT
CDR3: CASSRGDRDTGELFF

J: TRBJ1-4
V: TRBV24-1
length: 15
D: .
size: .
DNA: TGTGCCACCAGTGGGGCCAAGGGATCTAATGAAAAACTGTTTTTT
CDR3: CATSGAKGSNEKLFF

J: TRBJ1-6
V: TRBV5-6
length: 15
D: .
size: once
DNA: TGTGCCAGCAGCTACGGGACGCATTATAATTCACCCCTCCACTTT
CDR3: CASSYGTHYNSPLHF

J: TRBJ1-1
V: TRBV6-6
length: 16
D: .
size: .
DNA: TGTGCCAGCAGCCCCGCGTCGGATTTTCGGAACACTGAAGCTTTCTTT
CDR3: CASSPASDFRNTEAFF

J: TRBJ2-3
V: TRBV11-3
length: 14
D: .
size: .
DNA: TGTGCCAGCAGCTTAGATGGTAGCCCAGATACGCAGTATTTT
CDR3: CASSLDGSPDTQYF

J: TRBJ1-1
V: TRBV10-2
length: 14
D: .
size: .
DNA: TGCGCCAGCGAGTCCTCCTCAGGGAACACTGAAGCTTTCTTT
CDR3: CASESSSGNTEAFF

J: TRBJ1-1
V: TRBV11-2
length: 14
D: TRBD1
size: .
DNA: TGTGCCAGCAGCTTTTTGACAGGGGACACTGAAGCTTTCTTT
CDR3: CASSFLTGDTEAFF

J: TRBJ2-1
V: TRBV10-2
length: 14
D: .
size: few
DNA: TGCGCCAGCAGTGAGTTCCCGGGAAGGAATGAGCAGTTCTTC
CDR3: CASSEFPGRNEQFF

J: TRBJ2-3
V: TRBV28
length: 13
D: TRBD1
size: .
DNA: TGTGCCAGCAACGGACAGGGGAGAGATACGCAGTATTTT
CDR3: CASNGQGRDTQYF

J: TRBJ1-2
V: TRBV10-2
length: 15
D: TRBD1
size: .
DNA: TGCGCCAGCAGTGCTCTGACAGGGGGCAGCTATGGCTACACCTTC
CDR3: CASSALTGGSYGYTF

J: TRBJ2-1
V: TRBV30
length: 15
D: TRBD2
size: .
DNA: TGTGCCTGGTCCCCGGGGGGTAGCTCCTACAATGAGCAGTTCTTC
CDR3: CAWSPGGSSYNEQFF

J: TRBJ1-2
V: TRBV27
length: 14
D: TRBD1
size: .
DNA: TGTGCCAGCAGGGGGACAGGGGCGGACTATGGCTACACCTTC
CDR3: CASRGTGADYGYTF

J: TRBJ1-5
V: TRBV6-6
length: 15
D: .
size: few
DNA: TGTGCCAGCAGTTACACGACTCAGAGCAATCAGCCCCAGCATTTT
CDR3: CASSYTTQSNQPQHF